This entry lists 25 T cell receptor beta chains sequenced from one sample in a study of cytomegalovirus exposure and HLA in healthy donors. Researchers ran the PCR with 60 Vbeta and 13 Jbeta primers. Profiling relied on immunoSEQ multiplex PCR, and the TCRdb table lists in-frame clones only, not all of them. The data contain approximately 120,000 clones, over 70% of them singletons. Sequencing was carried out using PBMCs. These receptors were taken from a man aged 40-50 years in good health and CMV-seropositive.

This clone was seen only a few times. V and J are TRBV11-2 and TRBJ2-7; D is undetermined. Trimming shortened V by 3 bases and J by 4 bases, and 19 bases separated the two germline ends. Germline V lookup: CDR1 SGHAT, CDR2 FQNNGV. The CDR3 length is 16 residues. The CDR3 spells CASSLPRVPWKYEQYF. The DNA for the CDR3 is TGTGCCAGCAGCTTGCCCCGGGTCCCCTGGAAGTACGAGCAGTACTTC.

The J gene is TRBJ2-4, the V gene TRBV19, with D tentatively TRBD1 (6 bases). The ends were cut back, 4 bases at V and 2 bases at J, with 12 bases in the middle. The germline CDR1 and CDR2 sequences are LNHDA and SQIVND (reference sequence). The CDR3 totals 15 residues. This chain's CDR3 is CASSNRDKTKNIQYF. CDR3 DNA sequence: TGTGCCAGTAGTAACAGGGATAAAACCAAAAACATTCAGTACTTC.

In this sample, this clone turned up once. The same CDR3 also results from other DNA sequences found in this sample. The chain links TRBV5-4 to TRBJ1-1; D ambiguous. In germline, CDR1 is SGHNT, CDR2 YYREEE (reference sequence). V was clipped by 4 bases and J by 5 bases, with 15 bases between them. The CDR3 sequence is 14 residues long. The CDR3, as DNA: TGTGCCAGCAGCCGAGGGATTAGAGAAACTGAAGCTTTCTTT. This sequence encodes CASSRGIRETEAFF.

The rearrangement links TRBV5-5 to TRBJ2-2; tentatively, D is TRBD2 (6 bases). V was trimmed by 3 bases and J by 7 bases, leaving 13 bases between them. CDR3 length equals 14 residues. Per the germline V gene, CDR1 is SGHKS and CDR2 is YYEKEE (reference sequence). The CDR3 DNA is TGTGCCAGCAGCTGGACGGGGGAGAACGGGGAGCTGTTTTTT. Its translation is CASSWTGENGELFF. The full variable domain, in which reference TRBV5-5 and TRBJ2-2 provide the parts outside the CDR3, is DAGVTQSPTHLIKTRGQQVTLRCSPISGHKSVSWYQQVLGQGPQFIFQYYEKEERGRGNFPDRFSARQFPNYSSELNVNALLLGDSALYLCASSWTGENGELFFGEGSRLTVL.

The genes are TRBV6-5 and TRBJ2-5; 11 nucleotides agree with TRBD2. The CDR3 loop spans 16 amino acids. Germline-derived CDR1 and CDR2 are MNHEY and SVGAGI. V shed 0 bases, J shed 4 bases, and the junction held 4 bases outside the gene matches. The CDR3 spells CASSYSTSGDRETQYF. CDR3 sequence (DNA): TGTGCCAGCAGTTACTCGACTAGCGGGGACCGAGAGACCCAGTACTTC.

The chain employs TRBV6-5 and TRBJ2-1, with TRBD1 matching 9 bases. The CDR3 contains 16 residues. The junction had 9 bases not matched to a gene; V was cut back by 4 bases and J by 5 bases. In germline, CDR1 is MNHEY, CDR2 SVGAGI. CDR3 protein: CASSSPRGQGNNEQFF. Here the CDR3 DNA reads TGTGCCAGCAGTTCCCCTCGGGGACAGGGTAACAATGAGCAGTTCTTC.

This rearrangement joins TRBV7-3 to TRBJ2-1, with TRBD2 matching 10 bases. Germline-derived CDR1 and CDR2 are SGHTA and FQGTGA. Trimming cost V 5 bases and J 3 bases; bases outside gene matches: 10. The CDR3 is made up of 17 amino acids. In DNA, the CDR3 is TGTGCCAGCAGCGCCGAGGGGGGACTAGCGTACTACAATGAGCAGTTCTTC. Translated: CASSAEGGLAYYNEQFF.

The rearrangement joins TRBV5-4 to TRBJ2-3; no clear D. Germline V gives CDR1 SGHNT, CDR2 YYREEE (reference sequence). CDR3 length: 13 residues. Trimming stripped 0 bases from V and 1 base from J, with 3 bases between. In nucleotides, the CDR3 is TGTGCCAGCAGCTTGGTAGGCACAGATACGCAGTATTTT. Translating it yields CASSLVGTDTQYF.

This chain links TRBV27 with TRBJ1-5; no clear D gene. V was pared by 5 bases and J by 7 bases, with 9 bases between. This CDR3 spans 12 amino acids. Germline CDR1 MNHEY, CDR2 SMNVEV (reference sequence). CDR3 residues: CASSALGQPQHF. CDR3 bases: TGTGCCAGCAGTGCCCTAGGACAGCCCCAGCATTTT.

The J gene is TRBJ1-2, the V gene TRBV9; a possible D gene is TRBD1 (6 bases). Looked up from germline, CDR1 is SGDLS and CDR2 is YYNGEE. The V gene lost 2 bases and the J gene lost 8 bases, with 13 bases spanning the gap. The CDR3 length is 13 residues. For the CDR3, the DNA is TGTGCCAGCAGCGTCGGGGGGCTCACAGGCTACACCTTC. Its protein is CASSVGGLTGYTF.

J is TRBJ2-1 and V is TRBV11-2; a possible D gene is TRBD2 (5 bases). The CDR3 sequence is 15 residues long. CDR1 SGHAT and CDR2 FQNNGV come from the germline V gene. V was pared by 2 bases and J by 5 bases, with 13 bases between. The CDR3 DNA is TGTGCCAGCAGCTTAAGTTTTCTCGGGAACAATGAGCAGTTCTTC. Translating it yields CASSLSFLGNNEQFF.

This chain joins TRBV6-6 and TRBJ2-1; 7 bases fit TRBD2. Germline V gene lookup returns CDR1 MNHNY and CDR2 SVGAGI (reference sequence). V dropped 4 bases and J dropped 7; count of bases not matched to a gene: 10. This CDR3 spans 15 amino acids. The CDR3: CASSSSGGALNEQFF. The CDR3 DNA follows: TGTGCCAGCAGTTCCTCGGGGGGAGCTCTTAATGAGCAGTTCTTC.

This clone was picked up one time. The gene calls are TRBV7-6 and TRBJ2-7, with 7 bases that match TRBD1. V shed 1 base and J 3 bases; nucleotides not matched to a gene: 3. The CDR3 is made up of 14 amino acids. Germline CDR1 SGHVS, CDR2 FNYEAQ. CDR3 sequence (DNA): TGTGCCAGCAGCTTAGGTTCAGGGGGCTACGAGCAGTACTTC. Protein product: CASSLGSGGYEQYF.

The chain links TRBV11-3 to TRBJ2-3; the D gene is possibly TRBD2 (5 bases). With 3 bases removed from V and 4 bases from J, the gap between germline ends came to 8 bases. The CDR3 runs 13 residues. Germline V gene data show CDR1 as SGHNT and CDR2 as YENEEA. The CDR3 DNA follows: TGTGCCAGCAGCTTTACTAGACCAGATACGCAGTATTTT. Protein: CASSFTRPDTQYF.

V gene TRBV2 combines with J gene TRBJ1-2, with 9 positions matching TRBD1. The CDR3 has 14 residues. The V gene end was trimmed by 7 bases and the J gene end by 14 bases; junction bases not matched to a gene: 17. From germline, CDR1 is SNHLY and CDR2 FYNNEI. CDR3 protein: CASITTTGTGSYTF. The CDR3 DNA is TGTGCCAGCATTACGACGACCGGGACAGGGAGTTATACCTTC.

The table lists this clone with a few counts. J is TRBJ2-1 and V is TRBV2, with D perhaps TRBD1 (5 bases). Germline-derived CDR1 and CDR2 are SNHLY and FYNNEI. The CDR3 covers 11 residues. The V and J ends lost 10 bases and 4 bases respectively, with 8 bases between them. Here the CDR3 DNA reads TGTGCCACCTCAGGGTACAATGAGCAGTTCTTC. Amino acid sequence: CATSGYNEQFF.

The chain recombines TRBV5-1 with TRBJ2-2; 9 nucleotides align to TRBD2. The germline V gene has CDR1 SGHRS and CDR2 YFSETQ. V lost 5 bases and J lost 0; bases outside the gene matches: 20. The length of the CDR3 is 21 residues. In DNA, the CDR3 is TGCGCCAGCAGTGTTCGTGGGCTAGCGGGACCACCGTTCGCGAACACCGGGGAGCTGTTTTTT. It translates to CASSVRGLAGPPFANTGELFF.

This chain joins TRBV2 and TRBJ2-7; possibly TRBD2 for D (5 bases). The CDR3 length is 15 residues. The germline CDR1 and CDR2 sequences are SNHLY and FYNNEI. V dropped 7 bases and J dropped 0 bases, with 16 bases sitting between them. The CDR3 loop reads CASNALWGVSYEQYF. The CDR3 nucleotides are TGTGCCAGCAACGCCTTGTGGGGAGTCTCCTACGAGCAGTACTTC.

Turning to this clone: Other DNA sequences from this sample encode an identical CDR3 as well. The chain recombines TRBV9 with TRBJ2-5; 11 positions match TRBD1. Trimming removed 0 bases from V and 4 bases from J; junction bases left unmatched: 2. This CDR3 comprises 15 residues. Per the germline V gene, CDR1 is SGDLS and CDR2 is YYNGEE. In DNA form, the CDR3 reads TGTGCCAGCAGCGTAGTCGGGACAGGGGGAGAGACCCAGTACTTC. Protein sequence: CASSVVGTGGETQYF.

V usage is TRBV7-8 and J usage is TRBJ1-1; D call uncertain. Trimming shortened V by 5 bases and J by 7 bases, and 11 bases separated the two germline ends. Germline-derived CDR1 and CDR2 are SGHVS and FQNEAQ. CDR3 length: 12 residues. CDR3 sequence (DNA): TGTGCCAGCAGCCGGAGCGGAAGTGAAGCTTTCTTT. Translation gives CASSRSGSEAFF.

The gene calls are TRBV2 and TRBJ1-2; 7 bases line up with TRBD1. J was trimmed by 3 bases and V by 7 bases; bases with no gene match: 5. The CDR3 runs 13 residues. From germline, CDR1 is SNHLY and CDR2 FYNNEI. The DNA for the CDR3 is TGTGCCAGCAAGGACAGGCGGGACTATGGCTACACCTTC. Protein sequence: CASKDRRDYGYTF.

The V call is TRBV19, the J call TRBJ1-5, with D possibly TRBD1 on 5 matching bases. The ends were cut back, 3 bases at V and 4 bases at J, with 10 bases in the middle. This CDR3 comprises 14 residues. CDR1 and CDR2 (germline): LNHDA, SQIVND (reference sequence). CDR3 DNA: TGTGCCAGTAGTATCCGGCGGGGGAATCAGCCCCAGCATTTT. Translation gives CASSIRRGNQPQHF.

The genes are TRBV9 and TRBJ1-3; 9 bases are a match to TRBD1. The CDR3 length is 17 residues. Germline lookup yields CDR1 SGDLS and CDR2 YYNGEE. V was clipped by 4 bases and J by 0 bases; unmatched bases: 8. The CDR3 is CASSPGQGPSSGNTIYF. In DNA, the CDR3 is TGTGCCAGCAGCCCCGGACAGGGGCCAAGCTCTGGAAACACCATATATTTT.

CDR3: CASSVGAGGITGELFF. DNA for the CDR3: TGTGCCAGCAGCGTGGGGGCGGGAGGAATCACCGGGGAGCTGTTTTTT. The rearrangement uses TRBV5-6 and TRBJ2-2; 8 nucleotides align to TRBD2. The germline V gene encodes CDR1 SGHDT and CDR2 YYEEEE. CDR3 length equals 16 residues. V was clipped by 4 bases and J by 4 bases; unmatched bases: 9. The full variable domain, its missing parts supplied by reference TRBV5-6 and TRBJ2-2, is DAGVTQSPTHLIKTRGQQVTLRCSPKSGHDTVSWYQQALGQGPQFIFQYYEEEERQRGNFPDRFSGHQFPNYSSELNVNALLLGDSALYLCASSVGAGGITGELFFGEGSRLTVL.

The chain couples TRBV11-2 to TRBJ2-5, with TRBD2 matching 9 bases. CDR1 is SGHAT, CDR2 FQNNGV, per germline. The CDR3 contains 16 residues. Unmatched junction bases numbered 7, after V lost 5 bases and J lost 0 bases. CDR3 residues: CASSVGSGGHQETQYF. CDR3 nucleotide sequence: TGTGCCAGCAGCGTGGGTAGCGGGGGTCACCAAGAGACCCAGTACTTC. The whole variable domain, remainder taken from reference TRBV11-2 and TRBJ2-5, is EAGVAQSPRYKIIEKRQSVAFWCNPISGHATLYWYQQILGQGPKLLIQFQNNGVVDDSQLPKDRFSAERLKGVDSTLKIQPAKLEDSAVYLCASSVGSGGHQETQYFGPGTRLLVL.